One sample yielded the 3 T cell receptor beta chains listed below, sequenced in a study of T-cell reconstitution after alpha-beta-depleted transplantation in children. A library of TCRbeta sequences, prepared with unique molecular identifiers, was generated. TCRdb fed the PCR reads into MiXCR, producing one record per CDR3 protein. Altogether approximately 1,000,000 distinct CDR3 sequences are present, 25% to 35% being singletons, with the ten largest covering around 30%. This specimen was PBMCs, mostly from graft donor cells, taken 360 days after TCRalphabeta/CD19-depleted stem cell transplant. The receptor source for this set is a boy under two years old who had a stem cell transplant for SCID, so the T cells may come from the graft donor.

The J gene is TRBJ2-5, the V gene TRBV5-1; TRBD1 matches 9 bases. CDR1 and CDR2 (germline): SGHRS, YFSETQ. This CDR3 contains 14 residues. V shed 4 bases, J shed 5 bases, and the junction held 6 bases outside the gene matches. CDR3 sequence: CASSLTGGDETQYF. The CDR3 DNA reads as TGCGCCAGCAGCCTGACAGGGGGTGATGAGACCCAGTACTTC.

This chain links TRBV6-1 with TRBJ1-2; perhaps TRBD1 as D (5 bases). Germline V gene data show CDR1 as MNHNS and CDR2 as SASEGT. V shed 6 bases and J shed 8 bases, with 22 bases lying between them. This CDR3 is 15 amino acids long. The CDR3 nucleotides are TGTGCCAGCAGCCAGGGACCGCACGACTTACGGGGCTACACCTTC. This codes for CASSQGPHDLRGYTF.

This chain connects TRBV6-5 to TRBJ2-5; tentative D call: TRBD2 (6 bases). Trimming took 6 bases from V and 3 from J, leaving 17 bases between them. This CDR3 contains 15 residues. Germline V gene lookup returns CDR1 MNHEY and CDR2 SVGAGI. The CDR3 reads CASRSLGSLKETQYF. DNA for the CDR3: TGTGCCAGCAGGTCCCTCGGGAGCCTAAAAGAGACCCAGTACTTC.